These T cell receptor beta chains were read from a single sample in a study of cytomegalovirus exposure and HLA in healthy donors. Produced via immunoSEQ multiplex PCR; TCRdb's table is partial and in-frame only. The sample comprises roughly 100,000 clones, about 81% of which are singletons, and about 2.2% rests with the top ten. The sample comprised PBMCs. These receptors were collected from a young man in good health and CMV-seronegative. Both conserved end residues are part of each CDR3. Each record gives: D gene, clone size, J gene, V gene, CDR3 DNA, CDR3 protein. The D gene is left open where the match is weak. Part of the rows lack a size; the others show once, few, many or a class for expanded clones.

NA	NA	TRBJ2-7	TRBV6-5	TGTGCCAGCGCTTTAGGAGGCGAGCAGTACTTC	CASALGGEQYF
NA	few	TRBJ2-2	TRBV6-5	TGTGCCAGCAGTTACTCGAACGGCGGGGAGCTGTTTTTT	CASSYSNGGELFF
TRBD2	NA	TRBJ2-3	TRBV7-3	TGTGCCAGCAGCCCCCAAGCGGGAGGAACAGATACGCAGTATTTT	CASSPQAGGTDTQYF
NA	NA	TRBJ1-4	TRBV19	TGTGCCAGTAGTTTCGACAGCAAAAATGAAAAACTGTTTTTT	CASSFDSKNEKLFF
TRBD2	NA	TRBJ2-3	TRBV19	TGTGCCAGTAGTATAAGCGGGGGGACAGATACGCAGTATTTT	CASSISGGTDTQYF
NA	NA	TRBJ1-5	TRBV12-5	TGTGCTAGTGGTTTGGTACAACAGGCTAGTCAGCCCCAGCATTTT	CASGLVQQASQPQHF
TRBD2	NA	TRBJ2-1	TRBV9	TGTGCCAGCAGCGTACGTTTGGGACTAGCGATCCATGAGCAGTTCTTC	CASSVRLGLAIHEQFF
TRBD2	few	TRBJ2-5	TRBV11-1	TGTGCCAGCGGGCGGACTAGCGGGAACCAAGAGACCCAGTACTTC	CASGRTSGNQETQYF
TRBD2	few	TRBJ2-3	TRBV6-5	TGTGCCAGCAGCTTACTAGCGGGGAGGGTAGATACGCAGTATTTT	CASSLLAGRVDTQYF
NA	few	TRBJ2-1	TRBV7-9	TGTGCCAGCAGCTCCAGACAGCCAAATCCCTACAATGAGCAGTTCTTC	CASSSRQPNPYNEQFF